What follows are 29 T cell receptor beta chains derived from one specimen sequenced in a study of blood T cell repertoires in COVID-19. Generated by immunoSEQ multiplex PCR, the TCRdb table keeps only in-frame clones and is missing some. The sample has 150,000 to 200,000 clones, around 83% seen once. The sequenced material came from peripheral blood. Receptor source: a man aged 18 to 30 with acute or convalescent COVID-19.

The chain is built from TRBV6-1 and TRBJ1-4; D is possibly TRBD1 (6 bases). The CDR3 has 13 amino acids. Looked up from germline, CDR1 is MNHNS and CDR2 is SASEGT. V was clipped by 3 bases and J by 8 bases, with 10 bases between them. DNA of the CDR3: TGTGCCAGCAGTGAGACAGGTGGAGAAAAACTGTTTTTT. This codes for CASSETGGEKLFF.

CDR3 residues: CASNTERGTGANVLTF. DNA of the CDR3: TGTGCCAGCAACACGGAGCGGGGGACTGGGGCCAACGTCCTGACTTTC. V is TRBV9 and J is TRBJ2-6; TRBD2 aligns across 8 bases. Germline V gene data show CDR1 as SGDLS and CDR2 as YYNGEE. V lost 6 bases to trimming and J lost 2 bases; unmatched junction nucleotides: 7. This CDR3 spans 16 amino acids.

The chain is built from TRBV5-4 and TRBJ2-2, with 7 bases that match TRBD1. Germline V gene data show CDR1 as SGHNT and CDR2 as YYREEE (reference sequence). The CDR3 contains 16 residues. Germline trimming cut 1 base from V and 8 bases from J; bases unmatched to any gene: 11. This chain's CDR3 is CASSLNRGTYLGELFF. CDR3 DNA: TGTGCCAGCAGCTTGAACAGGGGTACATATCTAGGGGAGCTGTTTTTT.

The chain links TRBV6-5 to TRBJ2-1, with TRBD1 matching 10 bases. J gave up 4 bases and V 5 bases, and 5 bases lay outside the gene matches. CDR1 is MNHEY, CDR2 SVGAGI, per germline. This CDR3 has 15 residues. This CDR3 is CASSKDRGAYNEQFF. As DNA, the CDR3 is TGTGCCAGCAGTAAGGACAGGGGGGCGTACAATGAGCAGTTCTTC.

V and J are TRBV10-1 and TRBJ2-1; 13 bases line up with TRBD2. This CDR3 is 17 amino acids long. Germline V gene lookup returns CDR1 WNHNN and CDR2 SYGVQD (reference sequence). Unmatched junction bases numbered 7, after V lost 2 bases and J lost 6 bases. The CDR3 region is CASSEGTSGEPFNEQFF. In nucleotides, the CDR3 is TGCGCCAGCAGTGAGGGGACTAGCGGGGAGCCTTTCAATGAGCAGTTCTTC.

V usage is TRBV18 and J usage is TRBJ2-7, with TRBD1 identical over 8 bases. The germline V gene has CDR1 KGHSH and CDR2 LQKENI. The CDR3 has 15 amino acids. The V and J ends lost 3 bases and 4 bases, in that order; junction bases with no gene match: 8. CDR3 in DNA: TGTGCCAGCTCACCGCGGGCAGGGGGCTCGTACGAGCAGTACGTC. Encoded protein: CASSPRAGGSYEQYV.

The rearrangement links TRBV28 to TRBJ2-5; D not resolved. The V gene's germline CDR1 is MDHEN and CDR2 SYDVKM. Trimming removed 2 bases from V and 4 bases from J, with 5 bases in between. The CDR3 covers 12 residues. In nucleotides, the CDR3 is TGTGCCAGCAGTTTAAATCGAGAGACCCAGTACTTC. Translated: CASSLNRETQYF.

This chain uses TRBV12-2 with TRBJ1-1; the table's D call of TRBD1 was not tested on the DNA. TRBV12-2 is noted as a pseudogene. The CDR3 covers 17 residues. The CDR3: CASRTRGRQGLQDGAFF. CDR3 bases: TGTGCAAGTCGCACTAGGGGTCGACAGGGGCTACAGGACGGAGCTTTCTTT.

The chain carries TRBV30 and TRBJ1-4, with 9 bases aligning to TRBD1. V shed 2 bases and J 8 bases; nucleotides not matched to a gene: 6. The CDR3 has 14 residues. Germline V gene lookup returns CDR1 GTSNPN and CDR2 SVGIG (reference sequence). The CDR3 protein is CAWSQGQGREKLFF. In nucleotides, the CDR3 is TGTGCCTGGAGTCAGGGACAGGGTCGAGAAAAACTGTTTTTT. Full variable domain (outside the CDR3, taken from reference TRBV30 and TRBJ1-4): SQTIHQWPATLVQPVGSPLSLECTVEGTSNPNLYWYRQAAGRGLQLLFYSVGIGQISSEVPQNLSASRPQDRQFILSSKKLLLSDSGFYLCAWSQGQGREKLFFGSGTQLSVL.

V and J are TRBV12-3 or TRBV12-4 and TRBJ1-4; no firm D call. The CDR3 length is 13 residues. The V end lost 4 bases, the J end lost 8 bases, and 11 bases lay between the germline ends. The CDR3 protein is CASSSSNGEKLFF. CDR3 coding DNA: TGTGCCAGCAGTTCAAGTAACGGGGAAAAACTGTTTTTT.

The CDR3 bases are TGTGCCAGCAGTGAAGCTCCCGGGACAGGGAGGACAGATACGCAGTATTTT. Protein product: CASSEAPGTGRTDTQYF. The V and J genes are TRBV6-1 and TRBJ2-3; 9 nucleotides align to TRBD1. The germline gives CDR1 MNHNS, CDR2 SASEGT. The junction had 7 bases not matched to a gene; V was cut back by 0 bases and J by 3 bases. The CDR3 has 17 amino acids.

The chain uses TRBV18 and TRBJ1-4; D is undetermined. Trimming left V 4 bases short and J 5 bases short, with 14 bases between. Germline V gene data show CDR1 as KGHSH and CDR2 as LQKENI. CDR3 size: 15 residues. In DNA, the CDR3 is TGTGCCAGCTCACAGGGAGTCGGCCCAAATGAAAAACTGTTTTTT. It is translated as CASSQGVGPNEKLFF.

This chain uses TRBV30 with TRBJ1-1; D gene unclear. The CDR3 consists of 12 residues. The V end was cut by 2 bases, the J end by 10 bases, with 14 bases between. CDR1 and CDR2 from the germline V gene are GTSNPN and SVGIG (reference sequence). The CDR3 DNA is TGTGCCTGGAGTTTTAATTCGGAGCGAGCTTTCTTT. This gives the protein CAWSFNSERAFF.

CDR3 in DNA: TGTGCCAGCAGCCAAGAAGCGCCACCAAATACAGATACGCAGTATTTT. It specifies CASSQEAPPNTDTQYF. The J gene is TRBJ2-3, the V gene TRBV4-2, with D uncertain. This CDR3 has 16 amino acids. V gave up 0 bases and J gave up 3 bases, with 13 bases separating them. Germline CDR1 and CDR2: LGHNA and YNFKEQ.

The J gene is TRBJ2-5, the V gene TRBV7-8; possibly TRBD2 for D (5 bases). CDR1 SGHVS and CDR2 FQNEAQ come from the germline V gene. The CDR3 runs 14 residues. V was trimmed by 1 base and J by 4 bases, leaving 10 bases between them. The CDR3 DNA reads as TGTGCCAGCAGCTTAGGGTCTAGCTCAGAGACCCAGTACTTC. Its translation: CASSLGSSSETQYF.

CDR3 protein: CAWFPPGVQTEAFF. Here the CDR3 DNA reads TGTGCCTGGTTCCCACCCGGGGTTCAGACTGAAGCTTTCTTT. The J gene is TRBJ1-1, the V gene TRBV30; D is unclear. Trimming left V 5 bases short and J 5 bases short, with 18 bases between. This CDR3 is built from 14 residues. Germline V gene data show CDR1 as GTSNPN and CDR2 as SVGIG (reference sequence). The whole variable domain, remainder taken from reference TRBV30 and TRBJ1-1, is SQTIHQWPATLVQPVGSPLSLECTVEGTSNPNLYWYRQAAGRGLQLLFYSVGIGQISSEVPQNLSASRPQDRQFILSSKKLLLSDSGFYLCAWFPPGVQTEAFFGQGTRLTVV.

This chain uses TRBV5-1 with TRBJ2-3; weak D call: TRBD2 (5 bases). The CDR3 has 16 amino acids. The V end was cut by 2 bases, the J end by 4 bases, with 17 bases between. Germline V gene data show CDR1 as SGHRS and CDR2 as YFSETQ. Here the CDR3 DNA reads TGCGCCAGCAGCTTATTAGCTACTAGGTCTGCAGATACGCAGTATTTT. This codes for CASSLLATRSADTQYF.

J is TRBJ2-5 and V is TRBV7-7, with D hard to call. Germline CDR1 and CDR2: SSHAT and FNYEAQ (reference sequence). The CDR3 length is 15 residues. V lost 1 base and J lost 2, with 11 bases in between. The CDR3 coding sequence is TGTGCCAGCAGCTTAGGCCTTGGGCGACAAGAGACCCAGTACTTC. It is translated as CASSLGLGRQETQYF.

The rearrangement uses TRBV11-1 and TRBJ2-1; 10 bases map to TRBD2. Trimming took 5 bases from V and 11 from J; bases not matched to a gene: 15. The CDR3 totals 16 residues. Germline V gene data show CDR1 as SGHAT and CDR2 as FQDESV (reference sequence). The CDR3 DNA is TGTGCCAGCAGCGGGAGCGGGGGGGCCGTACGTGTCAAGCAGTTCTTC. Protein: CASSGSGGAVRVKQFF.

This clone was observed a few times. This chain joins TRBV28 and TRBJ1-5; no firm D call. Germline assignment: CDR1 MDHEN and CDR2 SYDVKM. V was trimmed by 1 base and J by 0 bases, leaving 13 bases between them. This CDR3 is built from 17 residues. CDR3 coding DNA: TGTGCCAGCAGTTTATTTTTGGCAGGTATTAGCAATCAGCCCCAGCATTTT. Its protein product is CASSLFLAGISNQPQHF.

The chain employs TRBV24-1 and TRBJ2-2; D is ambiguous. The germline V and J ends were trimmed by 9 bases and 3 bases, with 10 bases remaining between them. Germline assignment: CDR1 KGHDR and CDR2 SFDVKD. The CDR3 runs 13 residues. The CDR3 reads CATEADYTGELFF. CDR3 coding DNA: TGTGCCACCGAGGCGGATTACACCGGGGAGCTGTTTTTT.

This clone was detected once. V usage is TRBV9 and J usage is TRBJ2-3; tentatively, D is TRBD2 (7 bases). Trimming took 7 bases from V and 1 from J, leaving 16 bases between them. The CDR3 loop spans 15 amino acids. Per the germline V gene, CDR1 is SGDLS and CDR2 is YYNGEE. CDR3 DNA sequence: TGTGCCAGCGGCCTATGGGGGGGCGGCACAGATACGCAGTATTTT. Its translation is CASGLWGGGTDTQYF. Using reference TRBV9 and TRBJ2-3 for the parts outside the CDR3, the full variable domain is DSGVTQTPKHLITATGQRVTLRCSPRSGDLSVYWYQQSLDQGLQFLIQYYNGEERAKGNILERFSAQQFPDLHSELNLSSLELGDSALYFCASGLWGGGTDTQYFGPGTRLTVL.

The DNA for the CDR3 is TGCGCCAGCAGCCAGGGACTCTCCCTGAACACTGAAGCTTTCTTT. The encoded protein is CASSQGLSLNTEAFF. V is TRBV5-1 and J is TRBJ1-1, with D tentatively TRBD1 (5 bases). Trimming removed 4 bases at V and 0 bases at J, with 13 bases between. From germline, CDR1 is SGHRS and CDR2 YFSETQ. The CDR3 totals 15 residues.

The V and J genes are TRBV6-1 and TRBJ2-2; D remains ambiguous. The V end was cut by 1 base, the J end by 6 bases, with 6 bases between. The V gene's germline CDR1 is MNHNS and CDR2 SASEGT. The CDR3 totals 13 residues. CDR3 protein: CASSEDSAGELFF. The CDR3 DNA sequence: TGTGCCAGCAGTGAAGACTCTGCCGGGGAGCTGTTTTTT.

The chain has TRBV28 and TRBJ2-7, with D possibly being TRBD1 (5 bases). Germline values: CDR1 MDHEN, CDR2 SYDVKM. This CDR3 contains 16 residues. The V and J ends lost 2 bases and 3 bases respectively, with 17 bases between them. The CDR3 sequence: CASSLGRTNIDYEQYV. CDR3 nucleotide sequence: TGTGCCAGCAGTTTAGGCAGGACAAACATCGACTACGAGCAGTACGTC.

V is TRBV21-1 and J is TRBJ1-5. TRBV21-1 is deemed a pseudogene. This CDR3 region has 18 residues. The DNA for the CDR3 is TGTGCCAGCAGGGCGGGATTTTCGGCAGGGATCGGCAATCAGCCCCAGCATTTT. Translated: CASRAGFSAGIGNQPQHF.

CDR3: CASSFREEDEQFF. The CDR3 nucleotides are TGTGCCAGCAGTTTTCGGGAGGAGGATGAGCAGTTCTTC. This chain links TRBV6-2 or TRBV6-3 with TRBJ2-1, with TRBD2 identical over 7 bases. The CDR3 length is 13 residues. V lost 4 bases and J lost 8; bases outside the gene matches: 5. Germline loops: CDR1 MNHEY, CDR2 SVGEGT.

J is TRBJ2-5 and V is TRBV10-3; TRBD1 matches 7 bases. Losses at the gene ends were 6 bases for V and 1 base for J; bases not matched to a gene: 2. Germline V lookup: CDR1 ENHRY, CDR2 SYGVKD. This CDR3 spans 13 amino acids. The CDR3 region has the DNA TGTGCCATCAGCCGGGACAGCCAAGAGACCCAGTACTTC. Amino acid sequence: CAISRDSQETQYF.

This sequence joins TRBV7-3 and TRBJ1-3; weak D call: TRBD1 (5 bases). Looked up from germline, CDR1 is SGHTA and CDR2 is FQGTGA. Trimming took off 1 base at V and 0 bases at J, with 10 bases between the two ends. CDR3 length: 16 amino acids. CDR3 nucleotides: TGTGCCAGCAGCTTAAACGCGGGGGGCTCTGGAAACACCATATATTTT. Its translation is CASSLNAGGSGNTIYF. The whole variable domain, filled in from reference TRBV7-3 and TRBJ1-3, reads GAGVSQTPSNKVTEKGKYVELRCDPISGHTALYWYRQSLGQGPEFLIYFQGTGAADDSGLPNDRFFAVRPEGSVSTLKIQRTERGDSAVYLCASSLNAGGSGNTIYFGEGSWLTVV.